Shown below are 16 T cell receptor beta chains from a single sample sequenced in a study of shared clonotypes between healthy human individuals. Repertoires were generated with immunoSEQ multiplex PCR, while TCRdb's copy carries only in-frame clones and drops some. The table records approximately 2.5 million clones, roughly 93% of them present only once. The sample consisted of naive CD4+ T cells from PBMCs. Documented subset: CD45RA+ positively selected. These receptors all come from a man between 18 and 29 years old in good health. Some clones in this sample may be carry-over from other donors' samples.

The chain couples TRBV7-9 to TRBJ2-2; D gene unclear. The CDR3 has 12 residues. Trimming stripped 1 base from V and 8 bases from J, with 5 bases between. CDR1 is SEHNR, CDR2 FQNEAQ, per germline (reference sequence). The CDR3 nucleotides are TGTGCCAGCAGCTTAGTACTTGGGGAGCTGTTTTTT. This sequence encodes CASSLVLGELFF.

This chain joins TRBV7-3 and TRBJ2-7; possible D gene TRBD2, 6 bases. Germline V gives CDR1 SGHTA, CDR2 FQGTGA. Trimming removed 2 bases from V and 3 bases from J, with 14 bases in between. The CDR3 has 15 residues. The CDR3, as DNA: TGTGCCAGCAGCTTAGGTGGAGGGCTCCTCTACGAGCAGTACTTC. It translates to CASSLGGGLLYEQYF.

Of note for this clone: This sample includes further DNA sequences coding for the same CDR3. This CDR3 is CASSWRLNTEAFF. CDR3 DNA sequence: TGTGCCAGCAGTTGGCGTCTGAACACTGAAGCTTTCTTT. The chain uses TRBV27 and TRBJ1-1, with D unresolved. The CDR3 contains 13 residues. Trimming pared 4 bases from V and 0 bases from J, leaving 6 bases between. Germline V lookup: CDR1 MNHEY, CDR2 SMNVEV (reference sequence).

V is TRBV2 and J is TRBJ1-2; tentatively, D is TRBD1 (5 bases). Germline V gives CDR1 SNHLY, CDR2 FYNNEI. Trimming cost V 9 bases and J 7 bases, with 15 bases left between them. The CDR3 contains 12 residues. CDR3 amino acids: CARGVGQFGYTF. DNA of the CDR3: TGTGCCAGGGGGGTAGGGCAGTTTGGCTACACCTTC.

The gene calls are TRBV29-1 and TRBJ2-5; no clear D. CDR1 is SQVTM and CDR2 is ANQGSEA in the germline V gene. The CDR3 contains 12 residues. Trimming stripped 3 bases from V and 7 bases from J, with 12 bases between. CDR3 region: CSVEVVAATQYF. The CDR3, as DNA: TGCAGCGTTGAGGTAGTCGCTGCGACCCAGTACTTC.

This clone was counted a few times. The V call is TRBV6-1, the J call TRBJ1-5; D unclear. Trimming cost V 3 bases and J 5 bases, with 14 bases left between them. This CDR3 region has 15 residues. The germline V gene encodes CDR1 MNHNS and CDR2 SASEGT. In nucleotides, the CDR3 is TGTGCCAGCAGTGAGGGTCCCCCTGGCCATCAGCCCCAGCATTTT. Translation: CASSEGPPGHQPQHF.

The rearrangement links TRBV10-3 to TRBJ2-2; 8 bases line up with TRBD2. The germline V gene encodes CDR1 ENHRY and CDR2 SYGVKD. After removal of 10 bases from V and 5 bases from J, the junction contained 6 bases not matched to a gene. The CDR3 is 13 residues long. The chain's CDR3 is CATKRESTGELFF. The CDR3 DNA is TGTGCCACGAAGCGGGAGTCGACCGGGGAGCTGTTTTTT.

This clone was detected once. In DNA, the CDR3 is TGTGCCAGCAGCCGTTTCATGGTCAGTGGGCAGCCCCAGCATTTT. Amino acids: CASSRFMVSGQPQHF. This sequence joins TRBV7-2 and TRBJ1-5; no reliable D call. Trimming cost V 5 bases and J 7 bases, with 18 bases left between them. This CDR3 is built from 15 residues. Looked up from germline, CDR1 is SGHTA and CDR2 is FQGNSA.

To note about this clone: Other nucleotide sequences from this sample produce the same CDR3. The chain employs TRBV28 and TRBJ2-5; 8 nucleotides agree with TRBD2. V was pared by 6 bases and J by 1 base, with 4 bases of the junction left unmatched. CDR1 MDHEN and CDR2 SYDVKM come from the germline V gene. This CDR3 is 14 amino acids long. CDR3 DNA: TGTGCCAGCAGCCTCCTAGCGGGCCAAGAGACCCAGTACTTC. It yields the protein CASSLLAGQETQYF.

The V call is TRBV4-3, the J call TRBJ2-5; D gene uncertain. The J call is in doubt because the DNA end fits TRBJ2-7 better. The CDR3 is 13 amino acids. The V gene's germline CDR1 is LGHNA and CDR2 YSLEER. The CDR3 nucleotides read TGCGCCAGCAGCCAAGTATTAGGGTACGAGCAGTACTTC. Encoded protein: CASSQVLGYEQYF.

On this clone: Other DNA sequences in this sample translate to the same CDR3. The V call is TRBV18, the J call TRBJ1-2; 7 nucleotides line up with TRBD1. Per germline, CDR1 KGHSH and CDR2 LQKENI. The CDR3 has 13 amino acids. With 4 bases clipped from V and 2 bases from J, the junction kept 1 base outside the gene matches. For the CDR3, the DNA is TGTGCCAGCTCACTGGACAGGAACTATGGCTACACCTTC. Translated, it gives CASSLDRNYGYTF.

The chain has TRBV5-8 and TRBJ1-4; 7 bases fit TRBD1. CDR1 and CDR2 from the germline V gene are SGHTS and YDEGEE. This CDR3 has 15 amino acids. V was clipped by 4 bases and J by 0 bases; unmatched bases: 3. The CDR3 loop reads CASSRDSPTNEKLFF. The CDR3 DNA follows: TGTGCCAGCAGCCGGGACAGCCCAACTAATGAAAAACTGTTTTTT.

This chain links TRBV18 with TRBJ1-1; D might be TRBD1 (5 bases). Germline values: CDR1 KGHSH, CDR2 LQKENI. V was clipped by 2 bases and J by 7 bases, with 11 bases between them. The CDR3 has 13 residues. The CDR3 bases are TGTGCCAGCTCACCAGGGGCAGGCTATGAAGCTTTCTTT. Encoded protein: CASSPGAGYEAFF.

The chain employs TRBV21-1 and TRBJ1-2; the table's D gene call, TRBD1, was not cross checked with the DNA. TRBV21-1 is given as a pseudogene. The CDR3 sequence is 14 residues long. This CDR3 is CASSCGQVNYGYTF. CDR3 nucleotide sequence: TGTGCCAGCAGCTGCGGACAGGTGAACTATGGCTACACCTTC.

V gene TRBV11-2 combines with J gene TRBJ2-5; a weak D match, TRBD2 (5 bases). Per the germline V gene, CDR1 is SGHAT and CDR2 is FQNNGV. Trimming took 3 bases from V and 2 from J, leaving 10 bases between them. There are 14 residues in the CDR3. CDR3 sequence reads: CASSFDRDQETQYF. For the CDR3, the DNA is TGTGCCAGCAGCTTCGATCGGGATCAAGAGACCCAGTACTTC.

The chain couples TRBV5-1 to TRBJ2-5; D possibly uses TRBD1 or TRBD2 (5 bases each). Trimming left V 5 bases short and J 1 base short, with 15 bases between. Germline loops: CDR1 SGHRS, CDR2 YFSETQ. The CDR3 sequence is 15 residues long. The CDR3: CASRPLAGGQETQYF. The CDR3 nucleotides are TGCGCCAGCAGACCCTTAGCTGGGGGCCAAGAGACCCAGTACTTC. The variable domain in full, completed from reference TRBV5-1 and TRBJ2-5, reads KAGVTQTPRYLIKTRGQQVTLSCSPISGHRSVSWYQQTPGQGLQFLFEYFSETQRNKGNFPGRFSGRQFSNSRSEMNVSTLELGDSALYLCASRPLAGGQETQYFGPGTRLLVL.